The 16 T cell receptor beta chains below come from one sample, sequenced in a study of T cells after yellow fever vaccination. TCRdb independently ran MiXCR on the 5' RACE reads; one entry per CDR3 protein. Among some 560,000 distinct CDR3 sequences listed, 17% were seen once. Sample: PBMCs, taken more than 4 days after the first yellow fever vaccination. The source is a man aged 18 to 30 who received the YFV17D yellow fever vaccine.

This clonotype was recorded many times. The chain combines TRBV5-1 with TRBJ2-1; either TRBD1 or TRBD2 may supply D (6 bases each). CDR3 length: 17 residues. Germline V lookup: CDR1 SGHRS, CDR2 YFSETQ. Between the trimmed V and J ends, which lost 0 bases and 4 bases, there was a span of 17 bases. The DNA for the CDR3 is TGCGCCAGCAGCTTGGCCAAAGGAGGGGGAGATTACAATGAGCAGTTCTTC. This encodes CASSLAKGGGDYNEQFF. Supplemented by reference TRBV5-1 and TRBJ2-1, the full variable domain reads KAGVTQTPRYLIKTRGQQVTLSCSPISGHRSVSWYQQTPGQGLQFLFEYFSETQRNKGNFPGRFSGRQFSNSRSEMNVSTLELGDSALYLCASSLAKGGGDYNEQFFGPGTRLTVL.

V gene TRBV18 combines with J gene TRBJ2-5, with a possible D match to TRBD2 (5 bases). Germline CDR1 and CDR2: KGHSH and LQKENI. The V end lost 3 bases, the J end lost 4 bases, and 12 bases lay between the germline ends. This CDR3 has 14 residues. The CDR3 bases are TGTGCCAGCTCACCGGGCCCGGCGGGAGAGACCCAGTACTTC. It encodes CASSPGPAGETQYF.

This chain joins TRBV10-3 and TRBJ1-1; D is undetermined. Germline V CDR1 and CDR2: ENHRY, SYGVKD. The CDR3 spans 13 residues. V dropped 4 bases and J dropped 4 bases, with 10 bases sitting between them. CDR3 coding DNA: TGTGCCATCAGTGGAGGGATGAGCACTGAAGCTTTCTTT. Translation gives CAISGGMSTEAFF.

This clonotype was detected only a few times. This rearrangement joins TRBV7-9 to TRBJ2-1; TRBD2 agrees at 11 bases. Looked up from germline, CDR1 is SEHNR and CDR2 is FQNEAQ (reference sequence). Trimming at V came to 5 bases and at J to 8 bases, leaving 8 bases not matched to a gene. This CDR3 spans 15 amino acids. The CDR3 region has the DNA TGTGCCAGCAGCCCGTTAGCGGGGGGGCCCCATGAGCAGTTCTTC. It specifies CASSPLAGGPHEQFF.

The chain couples TRBV7-2 to TRBJ2-7, with 7 nucleotides matching TRBD1. The CDR3 contains 12 residues. The V gene's germline CDR1 is SGHTA and CDR2 FQGNSA. V was pared by 5 bases and J by 5 bases, with 3 bases of the junction left unmatched. The chain's CDR3 is CASSDDRDEQYF. CDR3 nucleotides: TGTGCCAGCAGCGATGACAGGGACGAGCAGTACTTC.

V usage is TRBV11-1 and J usage is TRBJ2-4; 7 bases agree with TRBD2. The CDR3 extends over 13 amino acids. Germline CDR1 SGHAT, CDR2 FQDESV (reference sequence). The V segment lost 8 bases and the J segment 4 bases; nucleotides outside the gene matches: 5. In DNA form, the CDR3 reads TGTGCCAGCTCCATCGGGGGGAAAAACATTCAGTACTTC. Protein sequence: CASSIGGKNIQYF.

Ten or more counts support this clonotype. The chain joins TRBV20-1 to TRBJ2-3; 8 positions agree with TRBD2. The CDR3 has 16 amino acids. V shed 5 bases and J 1 base; nucleotides not matched to a gene: 11. Germline loops: CDR1 DFQATT, CDR2 SNEGSKA (reference sequence). This chain's CDR3 is CSAPQGWRGGTDTQYF. CDR3 sequence (DNA): TGCAGTGCTCCCCAAGGGTGGCGGGGGGGCACAGATACGCAGTATTTT.

The V and J genes are TRBV19 and TRBJ1-1; D unresolved. Trimming shortened V by 7 bases and J by 1 base, and 13 bases separated the two germline ends. The length of the CDR3 is 14 residues. CDR1 LNHDA and CDR2 SQIVND come from the germline V gene (reference sequence). CDR3 DNA: TGTGCCAGTACCCCGCCAGATTGGAACACTGAAGCTTTCTTT. Translating it yields CASTPPDWNTEAFF.

This clonotype was observed at least ten times. The chain is built from TRBV11-2 and TRBJ1-2; 7 positions agree with TRBD1. In germline, CDR1 is SGHAT, CDR2 FQNNGV. J gave up 2 bases and V 5 bases, and 5 bases lay outside the gene matches. The CDR3 covers 14 residues. The CDR3 bases are TGTGCCAGCAGCCCCATGGGACAGAACTATGGCTACACCTTC. It specifies CASSPMGQNYGYTF.

Only a few counts were recorded for this clonotype. V gene TRBV3-1 combines with J gene TRBJ2-1, with unresolved D. V shed 0 bases and J shed 15 bases, with 18 bases lying between them. Per germline, CDR1 LGHDT and CDR2 YNNKEL (reference sequence). This CDR3 contains 14 residues. The CDR3: CASSQDGYVTRLFF. The CDR3 nucleotides read TGTGCCAGCAGCCAAGATGGGTACGTAACGCGCCTGTTCTTC.

This clonotype was observed a handful of times. The gene calls are TRBV5-6 and TRBJ1-3; no definite D call. CDR1 and CDR2 from the germline V gene are SGHDT and YYEEEE. V was clipped by 1 base and J by 2 bases, with 7 bases between them. This CDR3 is built from 14 residues. The CDR3 sequence is CASSLKGPGNTIYF. The CDR3 nucleotides read TGTGCCAGCAGCTTGAAAGGCCCTGGAAACACCATATATTTT.

The J gene is TRBJ2-2, the V gene TRBV30; 9 nucleotides match TRBD1. Trimming at V came to 5 bases and at J to 7 bases, leaving 8 bases not matched to a gene. This CDR3 is 14 amino acids long. Germline lookup yields CDR1 GTSNPN and CDR2 SVGIG (reference sequence). The CDR3 coding sequence is TGTGCCTGGGGACCGGGACAGGGATACGGGGAGCTGTTTTTT. This encodes CAWGPGQGYGELFF.

A few counts support this clonotype. The rearrangement uses TRBV27 and TRBJ1-3; 8 bases match TRBD1. CDR3 length equals 16 residues. V trimming: 8 bases; J trimming: 4 bases; junction bases outside the gene matches: 13. The germline V gene has CDR1 MNHEY and CDR2 SMNVEV (reference sequence). The CDR3 spells CASQGAGRTGGNTIYF. CDR3 bases: TGTGCCAGCCAGGGGGCGGGCAGAACCGGCGGAAACACCATATATTTT.

The chain carries TRBV20-1 and TRBJ2-3; 8 bases line up with TRBD2. Germline values: CDR1 DFQATT, CDR2 SNEGSKA (reference sequence). The CDR3 loop spans 13 amino acids. The V gene end was trimmed by 7 bases and the J gene end by 1 base; junction bases not matched to a gene: 4. The CDR3 loop reads CSVPGLGTDTQYF. The CDR3 nucleotides read TGCAGTGTACCGGGACTAGGCACAGATACGCAGTATTTT.

Only a few counts were recorded for this clonotype. J is TRBJ1-4 and V is TRBV12-3 or TRBV12-4, with a weak D call TRBD1 (5 bases). V dropped 7 bases and J dropped 8 bases, with 11 bases sitting between them. The CDR3 has 12 residues. The CDR3 here is CASKGLEEKLFF. Written as DNA, the CDR3 is TGTGCCAGCAAGGGGCTAGAGGAAAAACTGTTTTTT.

This clonotype showed up just a few times. CDR3: CASSLPIKSGGVTDTQYF. CDR3 nucleotides: TGTGCCAGCAGCTTGCCTATTAAGAGCGGGGGGGTCACAGATACGCAGTATTTT. The chain is built from TRBV5-4 and TRBJ2-3, with 10 bases aligning to TRBD2. The V gene end was trimmed by 1 base and the J gene end by 2 bases; junction bases not matched to a gene: 10. The CDR3 totals 18 residues. Germline V gene data show CDR1 as SGHNT and CDR2 as YYREEE (reference sequence). Combining the CDR3 with reference TRBV5-4 and TRBJ2-3 gives the whole variable domain ETGVTQSPTHLIKTRGQQVTLRCSSQSGHNTVSWYQQALGQGPQFIFQYYREEENGRGNFPPRFSGLQFPNYSSELNVNALELDDSALYLCASSLPIKSGGVTDTQYFGPGTRLTVL.